This T cell receptor (beta chain) came from a study of cytomegalovirus exposure and HLA in healthy donors. V was clipped by 1 base and J by 5 bases, with 12 bases between them. CDR1 is LNHDA, CDR2 SQIVND, per germline (reference sequence). The CDR3 covers 14 residues. In the PCR, 60 Vbeta and 13 Jbeta primers were used. Some clones are missing from TCRdb's copy, which holds only in-frame ones; the method was immunoSEQ multiplex PCR. The table includes tens of thousands of clones, 55% to 75% detected once. This sequence joins TRBV19 and TRBJ2-7, with a tentative D call TRBD1 (6 bases). This TCR derives from a man over 45 in good health and CMV-seropositive. The source material was PBMCs. This CDR3 reads CASSIGTGFHEQYF. CDR3 sequence (DNA): TGTGCCAGTAGTATAGGAACAGGGTTCCACGAGCAGTACTTC.